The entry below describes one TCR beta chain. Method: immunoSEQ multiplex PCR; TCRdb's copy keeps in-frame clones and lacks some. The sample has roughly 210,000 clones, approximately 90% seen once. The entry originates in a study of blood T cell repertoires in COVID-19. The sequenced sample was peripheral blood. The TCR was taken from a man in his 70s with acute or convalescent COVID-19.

CDR3 amino acids: CASSLDAGSTDTQYF. Here the CDR3 DNA reads TGCGCCAGCAGCTTGGATGCGGGTTCGACAGATACGCAGTATTTT. The J gene is TRBJ2-3, the V gene TRBV5-1, with D possibly TRBD2 on 5 matching bases. CDR1 and CDR2 from the germline V gene are SGHRS and YFSETQ. The CDR3 extends over 15 amino acids. V dropped 0 bases and J dropped 3 bases, with 11 bases sitting between them. The full variable domain, with the rest looked up from reference TRBV5-1 and TRBJ2-3, is KAGVTQTPRYLIKTRGQQVTLSCSPISGHRSVSWYQQTPGQGLQFLFEYFSETQRNKGNFPGRFSGRQFSNSRSEMNVSTLELGDSALYLCASSLDAGSTDTQYFGPGTRLTVL.